This T cell receptor beta chain was captured in a study of OX40 agonist ivuxolimab in advanced cancers. V lost 6 bases, J lost 5 bases, and 19 bases lay in between. This CDR3 is built from 15 residues. Per the germline V gene, CDR1 is LNHDA and CDR2 is SQIVND (reference sequence). Clones were sequenced by immunoSEQ multiplex PCR, and TCRdb holds only the in-frame ones, with some missing. The repertoire holds about 50,000 clones, with roughly 73% as singletons. This receptor was obtained from an adult with an advanced solid tumor such as melanoma, head and neck, liver or kidney cancer. The chain recombines TRBV19 with TRBJ1-1; tentative D call: TRBD1 (5 bases). The source was CD4+ or CD8+ T cells sorted from blood, collected in a trial of the OX40 agonist ivuxolimab. Here the CDR3 reads CASRPRGQGYTEAFF. The CDR3 region has the DNA TGTGCCAGTAGGCCTCGAGGGCAGGGATATACTGAAGCTTTCTTT.